The present entry profiles one T cell receptor beta chain with its context. The antigen remains unidentified. The sample is drawn from a study of OX40 agonist ivuxolimab in advanced cancers. Study overall: Patients were dosed with the agonistic anti-OX40 (CD134) antibody ivuxolimab. Study-level results: In the 0.1 to 3.0 mg/kg range, CD4+ and CD8+ blood T cells had expanded clonally by week 6. Some patients without response likewise showed low normalized clonal expansion. More expanded clones were found, on average, in CD8+ than in CD4+ T cells.

Clones were sequenced by immunoSEQ multiplex PCR, and TCRdb holds only the in-frame ones, with some missing. Altogether about 34,000 clones are present, approximately 82% being singletons, with the ten largest covering over 2.5%. V was clipped by 5 bases and J by 0 bases; unmatched bases: 2. Germline V gene lookup returns CDR1 SGHRS and CDR2 YFSETQ. The CDR3 has 15 amino acids. This rearrangement joins TRBV5-1 to TRBJ2-3; 11 bases agree with TRBD2. Sequenced material: CD4+ or CD8+ T cells sorted from blood, taken in a trial of the OX40 agonist ivuxolimab. This sequence originates from an adult with an advanced solid tumor such as melanoma, head and neck, liver or kidney cancer. The CDR3 sequence is CASRGTSGSTDTQYF. CDR3 coding DNA: TGCGCCAGCAGGGGGACTAGCGGTAGCACAGATACGCAGTATTTT.